This T cell receptor (beta chain) was documented in a study of PD-1 blockade in classical Hodgkin lymphoma. Regarding the study as a whole: Diminished baseline TCR diversity has been reported in newly diagnosed patients relative to healthy donors.

Some clones are missing from TCRdb's copy, which holds only in-frame ones; the method was immunoSEQ multiplex PCR. The sample lists 80,000 to 100,000 clones, 81% occurring once. Worth noting for this clone: The antigen is not known.

Relapse was seen in all patients after autologous stem cell transplantation, and brentuximab vedotin exposure was variable. The CDR3 consists of 14 residues. The ends were cut back, 4 bases at V and 4 bases at J, with 12 bases in the middle. CDR1 is SGHRS and CDR2 is YFSETQ in the germline V gene. The sample was peripheral blood mononuclear cells (PBMCs), taken before the second cycle of nivolumab. The sequence was obtained from a human donor with classical Hodgkin lymphoma. The V and J genes are TRBV5-1 and TRBJ1-3; D is unclear. Written as DNA, the CDR3 is TGCGCCAGCAGCCCCTCGACGCTAGGAAACACCATATATTTT. It translates to CASSPSTLGNTIYF. Supplemented by reference TRBV5-1 and TRBJ1-3, the full variable domain reads KAGVTQTPRYLIKTRGQQVTLSCSPISGHRSVSWYQQTPGQGLQFLFEYFSETQRNKGNFPGRFSGRQFSNSRSEMNVSTLELGDSALYLCASSPSTLGNTIYFGEGSWLTVV.